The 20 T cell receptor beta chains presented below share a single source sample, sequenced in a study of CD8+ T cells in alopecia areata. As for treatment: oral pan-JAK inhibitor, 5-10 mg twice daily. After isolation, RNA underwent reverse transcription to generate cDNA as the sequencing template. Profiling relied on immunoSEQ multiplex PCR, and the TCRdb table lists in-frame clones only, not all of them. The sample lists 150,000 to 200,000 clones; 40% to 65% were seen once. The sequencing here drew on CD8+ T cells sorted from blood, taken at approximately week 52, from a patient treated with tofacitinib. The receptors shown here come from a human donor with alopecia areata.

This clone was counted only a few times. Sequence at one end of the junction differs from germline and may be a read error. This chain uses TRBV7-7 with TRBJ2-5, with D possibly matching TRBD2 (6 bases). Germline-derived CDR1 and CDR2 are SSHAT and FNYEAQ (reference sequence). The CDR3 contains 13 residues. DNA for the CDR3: TGTGCTAGCAGCGCGGGACCCCTCCAGACCCAGTACTTC. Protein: CASSAGPLQTQYF. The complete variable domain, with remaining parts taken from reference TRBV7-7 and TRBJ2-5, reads GAGVSQSPRYKVTKRGQDVTLRCDPISSHATLYWYQQALGQGPEFLTYFNYEAQPDKSGLPSDRFSAERPEGSISTLTIQRTEQRDSAMYRCASSAGPLQTQYFGPGTRLLVL.

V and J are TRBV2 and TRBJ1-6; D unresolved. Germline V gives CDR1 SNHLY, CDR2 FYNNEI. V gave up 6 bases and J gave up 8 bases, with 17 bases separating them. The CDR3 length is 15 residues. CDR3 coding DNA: TGTGCCAGCAGCGGAGACGGGGATACAGATTCACCCCTCCACTTT. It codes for CASSGDGDTDSPLHF.

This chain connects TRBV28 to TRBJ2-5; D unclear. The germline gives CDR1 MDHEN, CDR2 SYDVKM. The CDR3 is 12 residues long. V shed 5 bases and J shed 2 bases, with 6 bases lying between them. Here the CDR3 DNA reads TGTGCCAGCAGTGCTCCACAAGAGACCCAGTACTTC. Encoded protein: CASSAPQETQYF. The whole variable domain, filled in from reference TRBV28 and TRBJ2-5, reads DVKVTQSSRYLVKRTGEKVFLECVQDMDHENMFWYRQDPGLGLRLIYFSYDVKMKEKGDIPEGYSVSREKKERFSLILESASTNQTSMYLCASSAPQETQYFGPGTRLLVL.

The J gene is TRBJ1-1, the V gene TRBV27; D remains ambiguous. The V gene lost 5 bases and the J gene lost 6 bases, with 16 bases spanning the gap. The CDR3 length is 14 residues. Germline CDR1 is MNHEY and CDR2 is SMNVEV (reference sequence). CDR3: CASSPSQTVPEAFF. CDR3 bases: TGTGCCAGCAGTCCCTCACAGACTGTCCCTGAAGCTTTCTTT.

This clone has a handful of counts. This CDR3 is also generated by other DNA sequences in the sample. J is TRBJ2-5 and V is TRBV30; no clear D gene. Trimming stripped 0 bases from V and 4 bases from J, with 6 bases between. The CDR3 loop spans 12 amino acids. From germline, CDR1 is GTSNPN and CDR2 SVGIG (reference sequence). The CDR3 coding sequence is TGTGCCTGGAGTGTACAAGGAGAGACCCAGTACTTC. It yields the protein CAWSVQGETQYF.

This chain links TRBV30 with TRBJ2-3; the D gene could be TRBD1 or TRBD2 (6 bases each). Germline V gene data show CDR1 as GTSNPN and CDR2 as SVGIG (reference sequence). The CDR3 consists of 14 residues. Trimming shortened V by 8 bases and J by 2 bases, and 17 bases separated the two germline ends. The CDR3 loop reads CASEDGGLTDTQYF. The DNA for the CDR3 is TGTGCCAGCGAGGACGGGGGCCTCACAGATACGCAGTATTTT.

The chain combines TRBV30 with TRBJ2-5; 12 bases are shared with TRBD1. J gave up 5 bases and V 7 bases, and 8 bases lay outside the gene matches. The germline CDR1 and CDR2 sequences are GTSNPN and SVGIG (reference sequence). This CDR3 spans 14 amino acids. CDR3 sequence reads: CAFTGTGGRETQYF. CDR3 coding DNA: TGTGCCTTCACCGGGACAGGGGGCAGGGAGACCCAGTACTTC.

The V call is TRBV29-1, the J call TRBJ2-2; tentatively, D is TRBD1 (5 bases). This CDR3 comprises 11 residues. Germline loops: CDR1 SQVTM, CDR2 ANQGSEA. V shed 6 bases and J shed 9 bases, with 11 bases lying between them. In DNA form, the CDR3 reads TGCAGCGTGCAGGGTCACCGGGAGCTGTTTTTT. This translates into CSVQGHRELFF.

This chain's CDR3 is CASSLAGTGAAEQFF. The CDR3 DNA reads TGTGCCAGCAGCTTGGCTGGGACAGGGGCGGCTGAGCAGTTCTTC. This chain connects TRBV5-6 to TRBJ2-1; the match to TRBD1 covers 10 bases. The V gene's germline CDR1 is SGHDT and CDR2 YYEEEE. Trimming removed 0 bases from V and 9 bases from J; junction bases left unmatched: 6. The CDR3 contains 15 residues.

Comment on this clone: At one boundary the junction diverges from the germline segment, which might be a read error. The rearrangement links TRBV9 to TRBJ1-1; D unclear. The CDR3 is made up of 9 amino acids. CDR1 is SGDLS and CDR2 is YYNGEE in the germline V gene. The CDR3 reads CASSVAGPF. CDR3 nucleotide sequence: TGTGCCAGCAGCGTGGCAGGCCCTTTT.

Written as DNA, the CDR3 is TGTGCCAGCAGTGGAGCAGGTGGGTCCTACAATGAGCAGTTCTTC. Translation gives CASSGAGGSYNEQFF. The chain links TRBV6-1 to TRBJ2-1; D not resolved. CDR3 size: 15 residues. V lost 4 bases and J 1 base, leaving 11 bases between the germline ends. Germline-derived CDR1 and CDR2 are MNHNS and SASEGT.

DNA of the CDR3: TGTGCCAGCAGTCTAGCGGGCAATGAGCAGTTCTTC. It yields the protein CASSLAGNEQFF. This rearrangement joins TRBV6-1 to TRBJ2-1; 8 bases line up with TRBD2. Unmatched junction bases numbered 0, after V lost 5 bases and J lost 6 bases. Looked up from germline, CDR1 is MNHNS and CDR2 is SASEGT. The CDR3 runs to 12 residues.

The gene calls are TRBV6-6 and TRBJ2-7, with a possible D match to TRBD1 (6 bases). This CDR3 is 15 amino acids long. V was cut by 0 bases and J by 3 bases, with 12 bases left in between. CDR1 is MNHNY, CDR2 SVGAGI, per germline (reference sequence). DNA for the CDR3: TGTGCCAGCAGTTACTCTGGGGGCGGCGGCTACGAGCAGTACTTC. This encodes CASSYSGGGGYEQYF.

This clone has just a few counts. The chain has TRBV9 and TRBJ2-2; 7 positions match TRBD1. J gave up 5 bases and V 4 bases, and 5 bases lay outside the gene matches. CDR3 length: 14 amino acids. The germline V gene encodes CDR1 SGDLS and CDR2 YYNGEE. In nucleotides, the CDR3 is TGTGCCAGCAGCCCCCGACAGGGAACCGGGGAGCTGTTTTTT. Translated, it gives CASSPRQGTGELFF.

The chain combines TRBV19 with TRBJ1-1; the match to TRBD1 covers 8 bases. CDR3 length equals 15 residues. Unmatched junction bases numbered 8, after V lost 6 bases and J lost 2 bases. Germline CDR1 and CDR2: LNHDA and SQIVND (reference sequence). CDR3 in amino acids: CASSPGTGLNTEAFF. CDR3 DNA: TGTGCCAGTAGCCCGGGGACAGGACTTAACACTGAAGCTTTCTTT.

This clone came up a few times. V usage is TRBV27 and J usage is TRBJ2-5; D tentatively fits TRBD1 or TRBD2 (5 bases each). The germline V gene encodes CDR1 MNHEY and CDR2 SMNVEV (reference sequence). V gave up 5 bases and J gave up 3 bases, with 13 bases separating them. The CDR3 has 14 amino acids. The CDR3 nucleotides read TGTGCCAGCAGTCTCTCCGGGACGGAAGAGACCCAGTACTTC. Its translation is CASSLSGTEETQYF.

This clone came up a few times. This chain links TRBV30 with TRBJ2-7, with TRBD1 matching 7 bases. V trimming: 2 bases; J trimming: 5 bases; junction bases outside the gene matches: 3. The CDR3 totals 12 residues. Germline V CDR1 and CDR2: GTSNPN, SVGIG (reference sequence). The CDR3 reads CAWSIQGNEQYF. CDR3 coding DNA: TGTGCCTGGAGTATACAGGGGAACGAGCAGTACTTC.

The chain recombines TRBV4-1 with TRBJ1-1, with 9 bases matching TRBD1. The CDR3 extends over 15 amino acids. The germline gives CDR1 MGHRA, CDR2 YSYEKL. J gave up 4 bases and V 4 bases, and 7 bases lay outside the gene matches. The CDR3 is CASSPRDRAGTEAFF. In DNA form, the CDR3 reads TGCGCCAGCAGCCCCCGGGACAGGGCGGGCACTGAAGCTTTCTTT.

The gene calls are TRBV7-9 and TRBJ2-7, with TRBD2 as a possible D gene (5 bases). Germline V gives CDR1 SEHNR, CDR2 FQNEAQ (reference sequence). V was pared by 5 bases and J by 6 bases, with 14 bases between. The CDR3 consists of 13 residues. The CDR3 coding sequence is TGTGCCAGCAGCGATGGACTTCGAGGCGAGCAGTACTTC. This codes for CASSDGLRGEQYF.

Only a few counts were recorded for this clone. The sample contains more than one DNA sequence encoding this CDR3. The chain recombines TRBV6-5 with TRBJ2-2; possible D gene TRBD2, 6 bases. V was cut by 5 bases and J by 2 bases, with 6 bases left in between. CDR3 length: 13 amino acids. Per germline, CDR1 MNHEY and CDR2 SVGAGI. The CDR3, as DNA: TGTGCCAGCAGTGGGACTAACACCGGGGAGCTGTTTTTT. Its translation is CASSGTNTGELFF.